This TCR beta chain came from a study of blood T cell repertoires in COVID-19. Study-wide context: Samples representing acute and convalescent COVID-19 were sourced from the United States, Italy and Spain. Sources were T cells, B-cell-depleted T cells, or PBMCs; the material itself was cDNA or gDNA.

The CDR3 runs to 20 residues. Looked up from germline, CDR1 is SGHRS and CDR2 is YFSETQ. The V gene end was trimmed by 3 bases and the J gene end by 0 bases; junction bases not matched to a gene: 12. TCRdb's table, derived via immunoSEQ multiplex PCR, lists solely in-frame clones and lacks some. Counted here are about 71,000 clones, about 82% occurring once; the ten biggest clones make up approximately 7%. This chain uses TRBV5-1 with TRBJ2-1; 13 nucleotides agree with TRBD2. Sequencing used peripheral blood. This TCR came from a man aged 45-60 years with active COVID-19. As DNA, the CDR3 is TGCGCCAGCAGCTCGCCAGGACTAGCGGGGGTTCAGAGCTCCTACAATGAGCAGTTCTTC. Amino acids: CASSSPGLAGVQSSYNEQFF.